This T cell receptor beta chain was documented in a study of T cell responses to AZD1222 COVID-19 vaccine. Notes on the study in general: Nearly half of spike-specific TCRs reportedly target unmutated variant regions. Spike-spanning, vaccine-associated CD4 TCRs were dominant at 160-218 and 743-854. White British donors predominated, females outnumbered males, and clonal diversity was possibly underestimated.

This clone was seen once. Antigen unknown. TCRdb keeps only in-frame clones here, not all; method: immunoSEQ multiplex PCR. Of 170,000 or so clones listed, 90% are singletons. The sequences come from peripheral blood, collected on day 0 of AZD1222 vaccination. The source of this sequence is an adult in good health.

CDR3: CASRSSGTGDTGELFF. In DNA form, the CDR3 reads TGTGCCAGCAGGAGTAGCGGGACAGGGGACACCGGGGAGCTGTTTTTT. The genes are TRBV11-2 and TRBJ2-2, with 10 bases lining up with TRBD1. V trimming: 6 bases; J trimming: 3 bases; junction bases outside the gene matches: 7. Germline V CDR1 and CDR2: SGHAT, FQNNGV. CDR3 length: 16 residues.